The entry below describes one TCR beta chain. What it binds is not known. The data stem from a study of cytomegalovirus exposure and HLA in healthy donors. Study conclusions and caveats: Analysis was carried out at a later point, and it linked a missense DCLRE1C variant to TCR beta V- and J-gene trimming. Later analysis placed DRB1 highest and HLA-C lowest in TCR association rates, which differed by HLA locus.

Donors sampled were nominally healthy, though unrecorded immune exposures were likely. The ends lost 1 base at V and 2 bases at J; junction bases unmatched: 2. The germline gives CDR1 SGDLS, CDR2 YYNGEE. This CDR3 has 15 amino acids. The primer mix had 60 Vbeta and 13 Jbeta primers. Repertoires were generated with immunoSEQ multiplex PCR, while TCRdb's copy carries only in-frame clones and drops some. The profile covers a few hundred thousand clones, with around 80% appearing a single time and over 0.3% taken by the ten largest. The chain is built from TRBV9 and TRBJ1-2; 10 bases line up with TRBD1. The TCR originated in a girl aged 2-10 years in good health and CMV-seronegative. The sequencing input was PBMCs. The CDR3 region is CASSVWTGGNYGYTF. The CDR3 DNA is TGTGCCAGCAGCGTATGGACAGGGGGAAACTATGGCTACACCTTC.